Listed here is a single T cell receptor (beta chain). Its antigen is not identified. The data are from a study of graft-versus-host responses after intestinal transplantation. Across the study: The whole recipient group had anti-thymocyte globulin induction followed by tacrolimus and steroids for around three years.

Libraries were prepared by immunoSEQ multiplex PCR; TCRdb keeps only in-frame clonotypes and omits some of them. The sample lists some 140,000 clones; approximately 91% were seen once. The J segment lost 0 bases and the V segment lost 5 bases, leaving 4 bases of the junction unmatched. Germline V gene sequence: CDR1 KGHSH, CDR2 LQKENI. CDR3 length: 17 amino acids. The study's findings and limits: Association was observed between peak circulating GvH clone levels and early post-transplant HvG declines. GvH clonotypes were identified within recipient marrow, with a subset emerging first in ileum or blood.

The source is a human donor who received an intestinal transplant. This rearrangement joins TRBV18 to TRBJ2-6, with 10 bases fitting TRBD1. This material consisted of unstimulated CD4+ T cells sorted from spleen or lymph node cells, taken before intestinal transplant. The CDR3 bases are TGTGCCAGCTCATCGGGACAGGGGCCCTCTGGGGCCAACGTCCTGACTTTC. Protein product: CASSSGQGPSGANVLTF.